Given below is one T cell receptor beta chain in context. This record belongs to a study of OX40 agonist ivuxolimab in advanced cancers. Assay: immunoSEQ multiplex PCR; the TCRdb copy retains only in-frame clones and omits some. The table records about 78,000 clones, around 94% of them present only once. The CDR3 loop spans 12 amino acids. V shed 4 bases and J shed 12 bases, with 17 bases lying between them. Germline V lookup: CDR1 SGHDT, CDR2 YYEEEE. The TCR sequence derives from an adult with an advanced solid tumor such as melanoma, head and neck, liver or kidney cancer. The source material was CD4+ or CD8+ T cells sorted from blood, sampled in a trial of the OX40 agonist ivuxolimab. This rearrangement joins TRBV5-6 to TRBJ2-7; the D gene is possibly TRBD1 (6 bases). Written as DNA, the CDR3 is TGTGCCAGCAGCAGAAAACAGGGTAGGGGGTACTTC. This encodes CASSRKQGRGYF.